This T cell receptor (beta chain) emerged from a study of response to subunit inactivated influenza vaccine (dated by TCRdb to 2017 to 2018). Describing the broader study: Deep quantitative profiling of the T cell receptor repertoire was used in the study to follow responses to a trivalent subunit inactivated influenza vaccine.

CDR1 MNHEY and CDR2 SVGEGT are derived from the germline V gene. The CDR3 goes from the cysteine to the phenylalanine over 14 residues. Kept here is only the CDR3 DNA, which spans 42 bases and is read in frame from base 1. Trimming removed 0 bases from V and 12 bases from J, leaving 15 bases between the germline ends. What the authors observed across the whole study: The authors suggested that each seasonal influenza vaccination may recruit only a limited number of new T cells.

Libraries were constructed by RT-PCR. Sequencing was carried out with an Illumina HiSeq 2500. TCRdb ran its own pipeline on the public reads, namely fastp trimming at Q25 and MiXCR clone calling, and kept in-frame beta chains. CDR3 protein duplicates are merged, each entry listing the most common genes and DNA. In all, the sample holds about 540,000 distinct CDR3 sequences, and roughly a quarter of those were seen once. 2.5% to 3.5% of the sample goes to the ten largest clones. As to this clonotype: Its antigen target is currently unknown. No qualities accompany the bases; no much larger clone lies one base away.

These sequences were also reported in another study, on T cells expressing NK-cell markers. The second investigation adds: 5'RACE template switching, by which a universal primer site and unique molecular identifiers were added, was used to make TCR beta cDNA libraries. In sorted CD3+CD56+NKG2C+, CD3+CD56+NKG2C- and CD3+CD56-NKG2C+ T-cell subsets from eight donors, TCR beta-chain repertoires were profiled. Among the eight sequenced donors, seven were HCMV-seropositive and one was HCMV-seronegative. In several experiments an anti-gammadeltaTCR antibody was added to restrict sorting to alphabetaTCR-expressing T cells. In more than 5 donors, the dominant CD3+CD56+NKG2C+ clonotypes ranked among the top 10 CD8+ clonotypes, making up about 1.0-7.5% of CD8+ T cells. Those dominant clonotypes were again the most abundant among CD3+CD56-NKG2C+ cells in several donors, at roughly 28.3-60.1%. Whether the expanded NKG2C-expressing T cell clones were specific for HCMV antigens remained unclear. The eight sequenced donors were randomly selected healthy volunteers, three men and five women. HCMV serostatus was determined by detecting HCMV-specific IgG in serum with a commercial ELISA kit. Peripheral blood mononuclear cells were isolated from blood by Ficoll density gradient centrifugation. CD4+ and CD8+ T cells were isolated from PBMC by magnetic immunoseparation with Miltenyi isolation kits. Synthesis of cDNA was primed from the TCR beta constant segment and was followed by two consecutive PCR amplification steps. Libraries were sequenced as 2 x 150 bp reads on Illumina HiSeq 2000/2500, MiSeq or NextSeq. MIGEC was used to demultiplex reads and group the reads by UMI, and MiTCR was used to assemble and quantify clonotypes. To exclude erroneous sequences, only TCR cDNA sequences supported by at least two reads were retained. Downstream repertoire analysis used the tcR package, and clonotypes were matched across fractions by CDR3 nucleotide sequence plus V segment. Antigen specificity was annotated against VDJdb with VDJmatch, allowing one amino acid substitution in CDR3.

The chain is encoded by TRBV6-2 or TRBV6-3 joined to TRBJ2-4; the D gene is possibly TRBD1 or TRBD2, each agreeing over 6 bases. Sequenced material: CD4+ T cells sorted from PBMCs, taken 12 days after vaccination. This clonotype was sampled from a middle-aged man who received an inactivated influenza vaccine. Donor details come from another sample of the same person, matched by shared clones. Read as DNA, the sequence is TGTGCCAGCAGTTACTCCTCGCGGGACAACTATCAGTACTTC. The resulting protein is CASSYSSRDNYQYF.